This TCR beta chain was captured in a study of shared clonotypes between healthy human individuals. Study-wide results and limits: Shared across a handful of donors were around 5% of the naive CD4 clonotypes. Estimated clonotype richness was generally higher in naive than memory subsets.

The genomic DNA of each subset was split evenly across several immunoSEQ plates. The table came from immunoSEQ multiplex PCR; TCRdb's copy has only in-frame clones and leaves some out. The sample lists 850,000 to 1,200,000 clones, about 75% seen once, with 1.4% in the top ten. This clone has only a few counts. What it binds is unknown. CD45RA-negative memory and CD45RA+ naive subsets were split from the CD4+ cells. V shed 1 base and J shed 4 bases, with 18 bases lying between them. The CDR3 has 17 amino acids. The germline V gene has CDR1 SGHDN and CDR2 FVKESK. The V and J genes are TRBV14 and TRBJ2-3, with D uncertain. The receptor comes from a young man in good health. Source material: memory CD4+ T cells sorted from blood. Described subset: CD45RA-negative fraction. The CDR3 reads CASSQARAGKVADTQYF. In DNA form, the CDR3 reads TGTGCCAGCAGCCAAGCTCGAGCTGGGAAAGTAGCAGATACGCAGTATTTT.